The 2 T cell receptor beta chains in this list originate from one sample, sequenced in a study of cytomegalovirus exposure and HLA in healthy donors (dated by TCRdb to between 2016 and 2019). The library was produced with the immunoSEQ multiplex PCR assay. For the multiplex PCR, a mixture combining 60 forward primers for TCR Vbeta segments and 13 reverse primers for TCR Jbeta segments was used. Sourced from immuneACCESS, this table was stored by TCRdb with only in-frame sequences that have V and J called. A share of the clones is absent; for the studies checked, an unresolved V gene accounts for under half, and the remainder has no known explanation. This sample is represented by under 250,000 clones; approximately 78% of them were singletons. The ten largest make up approximately 0.49% of the sample. Input material: PBMCs. These receptors were obtained from a boy between 5 and 17 years old in good health and CMV-seronegative.

The CDR3 DNA sequence: TGTGCCAGCAGCTCACAGGGGGCTGAAGATGAAAAACTGTTTTTT. This translates into CASSSQGAEDEKLFF. V and J are TRBV5-5 and TRBJ1-4; 9 bases agree with TRBD1. Trimming cost V 3 bases and J 6 bases; bases outside gene matches: 6. CDR1 is SGHKS, CDR2 YYEKEE, per germline (reference sequence). The CDR3 loop spans 15 amino acids.

A few counts support this clone. The rearrangement links TRBV15 to TRBJ1-5; D remains unclear. Trimming removed 3 bases from V and 6 bases from J, with 6 bases in between. Germline CDR1 and CDR2: LNHNV and YYDKDF (reference sequence). The CDR3 runs 12 residues. The CDR3 coding sequence is TGTGCCACCAGCAGTTCGAGTCAGCCCCAGCATTTT. Encoded protein: CATSSSSQPQHF.